The 10 T cell receptor beta chains below all came from one sample that was sequenced in a study of T cells in Graves' hyperthyroidism and ophthalmopathy. Amplification of TCR beta CDR3 regions was performed using RNA transcripts as template. A set of HTBI primers served as the primers for a first-round RT-PCR of the TCR CDR3. Each CDR3 protein is one row after TCRdb ran MiXCR on the multiplex PCR reads. Found here are 450,000 to 650,000 distinct CDR3 sequences, less than 25% of them singletons; the top ten hold 26%. The sequenced material came from blood. The receptors come from a man aged 18-30 years with Graves' hyperthyroidism.

The chain employs TRBV19 and TRBJ2-7; a weak D match, TRBD2 (6 bases). The CDR3 has 14 amino acids. Germline V lookup: CDR1 LNHDA, CDR2 SQIVND (reference sequence). V was trimmed by 1 base and J by 2 bases, leaving 9 bases between them. CDR3 coding DNA: TGTGCCAGTAGTATAGCGGGGAGGACCTACGAGCAGTACTTC. Protein product: CASSIAGRTYEQYF.

This clonotype came up a few times. V gene TRBV4-1 combines with J gene TRBJ2-7; tentatively, D is TRBD1 (5 bases). Germline V gene lookup returns CDR1 MGHRA and CDR2 YSYEKL. V was cut by 5 bases and J by 2 bases, with 13 bases left in between. This CDR3 is built from 14 residues. The CDR3 protein is CASSVDISPYEQYF. CDR3 DNA sequence: TGCGCCAGCAGCGTGGACATTTCGCCCTACGAGCAGTACTTC.

This clonotype has only a few counts. The chain is built from TRBV6-1 and TRBJ1-1, with 9 bases that match TRBD1. V gave up 6 bases and J gave up 5 bases; unmatched junction bases: 10. The CDR3 sequence is 15 residues long. CDR1 is MNHNS, CDR2 SASEGT, per germline. In DNA form, the CDR3 reads TGTGCCAGCAGGGGACAGGGCGCCAAGCGGACTGAAGCTTTCTTT. This codes for CASRGQGAKRTEAFF.

This clonotype was observed a handful of times. V and J are TRBV7-9 and TRBJ2-7, with D perhaps matching TRBD2 (6 bases). The CDR3 is made up of 15 amino acids. CDR1 and CDR2 (germline): SEHNR, FQNEAQ (reference sequence). Deletions cut 2 bases from V and 6 bases from J, with 17 bases between. The DNA of the CDR3 is TGTGCCAGCAGCTTACAGGAGGGAGTAAGGGTCGAGCAGTACTTC. Translating gives CASSLQEGVRVEQYF.

This clonotype has a count of ten or more. The chain couples TRBV12-3 or TRBV12-4 to TRBJ1-5, with a possible D match to TRBD1 (5 bases). The CDR3 contains 13 residues. V was shortened by 8 bases and J by 4 bases, with 12 bases between the two germline ends. The CDR3 nucleotides are TGTGCCAGCGGGACGGAAGTTAATCAGCCCCAGCATTTT. This encodes CASGTEVNQPQHF.

This clonotype was seen ten or more times. The chain uses TRBV6-1 and TRBJ2-7, with 12 bases that match TRBD2. Germline CDR1 is MNHNS and CDR2 is SASEGT. This CDR3 comprises 16 residues. Germline trimming cut 6 bases from V and 2 bases from J; bases unmatched to any gene: 8. In nucleotides, the CDR3 is TGTGCCAGCAGCAATGGACTAGCGGGGCTCACCTACGAGCAGTACTTC. It encodes CASSNGLAGLTYEQYF.

This clonotype was seen repeatedly, ten times or more. The chain uses TRBV20-1 and TRBJ2-1; D uncertain. CDR3 length equals 12 residues. Germline V gene sequence: CDR1 DFQATT, CDR2 SNEGSKA (reference sequence). V lost 7 bases, J lost 2 bases, and 9 bases lay in between. The CDR3 coding sequence is TGCAGTGTGTTGATGACCTACAATGAGCAGTTCTTC. This sequence encodes CSVLMTYNEQFF.

The chain combines TRBV2 with TRBJ1-5; TRBD1 might be the D (5 bases). This CDR3 region has 14 residues. Trimming shortened V by 2 bases and J by 7 bases, and 12 bases separated the two germline ends. CDR1 is SNHLY, CDR2 FYNNEI, per germline. CDR3 amino acids: CASSELRGGQPQHF. CDR3 coding DNA: TGTGCCAGCAGTGAACTGAGGGGCGGGCAGCCCCAGCATTTT.

This clonotype occurred many times. The chain has TRBV6-7 and TRBJ2-7, with D possibly matching TRBD2 (6 bases). TRBV6-7 is an open reading frame, and its role is uncertain. V lost 2 bases and J 2 bases, leaving 13 bases between the germline ends. This CDR3 has 15 amino acids. The CDR3 DNA sequence: TGTGCCAGCAGTTACATTGGGACTGAGACCTACGAGCAGTACTTC. Translating gives CASSYIGTETYEQYF.

This clonotype was seen ten or more times. The chain couples TRBV11-2 to TRBJ1-1, with TRBD1 as a possible D gene (5 bases). V lost 5 bases and J lost 4, with 20 bases in between. The germline V gene encodes CDR1 SGHAT and CDR2 FQNNGV. This CDR3 comprises 16 residues. CDR3 nucleotides: TGTGCCAGCAGCGTGAACTTCAGGGTGGGGGGCACTGAAGCTTTCTTT. It translates to CASSVNFRVGGTEAFF.